This TCR beta chain was obtained from a study of cytomegalovirus exposure and HLA in healthy donors. The CDR3 totals 15 residues. Trimming left V 3 bases short and J 0 bases short, with 9 bases between. Germline CDR1 is SGHVS and CDR2 is FNYEAQ. Researchers ran the PCR with 60 Vbeta and 13 Jbeta primers. The data were produced by immunoSEQ multiplex PCR, yet TCRdb's version contains in-frame clones alone and is incomplete. The sample carries 130,000 to 150,000 clones, around 80% recorded once. This chain links TRBV7-6 with TRBJ1-3; D possibly corresponds to TRBD1 (5 bases). The specimen was PBMCs. The receptor comes from a boy aged 2-15 years in good health and CMV-seronegative. The CDR3 bases are TGTGCCAGCAGCTTCCGACAGTCCTCTGGAAACACCATATATTTT. As protein: CASSFRQSSGNTIYF.